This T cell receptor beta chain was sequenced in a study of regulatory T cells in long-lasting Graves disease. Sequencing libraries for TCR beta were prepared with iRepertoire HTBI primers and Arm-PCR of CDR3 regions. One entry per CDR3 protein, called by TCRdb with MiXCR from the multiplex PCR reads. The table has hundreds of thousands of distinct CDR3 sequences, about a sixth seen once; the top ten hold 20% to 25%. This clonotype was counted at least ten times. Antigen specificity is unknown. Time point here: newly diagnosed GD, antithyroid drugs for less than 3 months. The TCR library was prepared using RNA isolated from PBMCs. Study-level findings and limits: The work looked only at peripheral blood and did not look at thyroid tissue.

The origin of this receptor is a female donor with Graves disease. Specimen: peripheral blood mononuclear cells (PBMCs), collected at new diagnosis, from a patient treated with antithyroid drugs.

As DNA, the CDR3 is TGCAGTGCTAGACCCGCGTCCGGGACTAGCGGGGACTACAATGAGCAGTTCTTC. Its protein product is CSARPASGTSGDYNEQFF. The V gene is TRBV20-1, the J gene TRBJ2-1; 13 bases line up with TRBD2. Germline lookup yields CDR1 DFQATT and CDR2 SNEGSKA (reference sequence). Trimming cost V 2 bases and J 3 bases; bases outside gene matches: 10. There are 18 residues in the CDR3.